This T cell receptor beta chain was observed in a study of cytomegalovirus exposure and HLA in healthy donors. Primers: 60 Vbeta forward and 13 Jbeta reverse. TCRdb's copy holds only in-frame clones and misses some; the assay was immunoSEQ multiplex PCR. The data show under 150,000 clones, 75% to 85% seen once. Overall study findings and caveats: V- and J-gene trimming in TCR beta was tied to a missense DCLRE1C variant by an analysis performed later. Reported findings show TCR beta sequences accurately forecast HLA-A and HLA-B alleles in most subjects. The CMV antigen specificity of a few CMV-associated chains was confirmed through in vitro analysis.

The donors (healthy individuals) were bone marrow donors. Details on this clone: Its antigen remains unidentified.

Sequencing input: PBMCs. The clonotype comes from a man aged 25 to 45 in good health and CMV-seronegative.

CDR3 bases: TGTGCCAGCAGCCCCAGGCTAGCGGCATACAATGAGCAGTTCTTC. Its protein product is CASSPRLAAYNEQFF. The J gene is TRBJ2-1, the V gene TRBV5-8; 7 bases align to TRBD2. This CDR3 contains 15 residues. J gave up 4 bases and V 4 bases, and 8 bases lay outside the gene matches. Germline assignment: CDR1 SGHTS and CDR2 YDEGEE.